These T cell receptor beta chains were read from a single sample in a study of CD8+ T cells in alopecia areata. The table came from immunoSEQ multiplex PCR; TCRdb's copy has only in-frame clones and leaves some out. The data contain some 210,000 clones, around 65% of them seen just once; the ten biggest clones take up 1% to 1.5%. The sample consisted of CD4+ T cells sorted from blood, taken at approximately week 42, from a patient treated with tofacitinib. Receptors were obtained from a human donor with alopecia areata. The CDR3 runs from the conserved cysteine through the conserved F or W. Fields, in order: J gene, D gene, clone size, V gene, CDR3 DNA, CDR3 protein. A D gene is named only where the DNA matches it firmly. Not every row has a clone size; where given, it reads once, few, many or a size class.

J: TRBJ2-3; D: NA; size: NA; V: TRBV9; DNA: TGTGCCAGCAGCGTAGAGGAACGGCTCGGCACAGATACGCAGTATTTT; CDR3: CASSVEERLGTDTQYF
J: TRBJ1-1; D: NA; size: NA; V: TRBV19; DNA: TGTGCCAGCGGACAACGCGGCACTGAAGCTTTCTTT; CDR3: CASGQRGTEAFF
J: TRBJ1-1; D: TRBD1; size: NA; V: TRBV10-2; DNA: TGCGCCAGCAGTAAACAGGGGGATAGCACTGAAGCTTTCTTT; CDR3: CASSKQGDSTEAFF
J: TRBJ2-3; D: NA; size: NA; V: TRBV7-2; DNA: TGTGCCAGCAAGTTAGCGTATGGCACAGATACGCAGTATTTT; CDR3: CASKLAYGTDTQYF
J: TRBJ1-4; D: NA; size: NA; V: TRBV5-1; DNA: TGCGCCAGCAGCCTACAGGACCTGAATGAAAAACTGTTTTTT; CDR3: CASSLQDLNEKLFF
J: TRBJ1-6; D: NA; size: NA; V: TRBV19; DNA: TGTGCCAGTAGTCAACAAAATTCACCCCTCCACTTT; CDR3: CASSQQNSPLHF
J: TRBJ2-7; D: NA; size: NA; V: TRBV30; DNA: TGTGCCTGGAGTTTTTCGACCTACGAGCAGTACTTC; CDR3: CAWSFSTYEQYF
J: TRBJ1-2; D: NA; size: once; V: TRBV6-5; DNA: TGTGCCACCAAGGGCAAGTTATATGGCTACACCTTC; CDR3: CATKGKLYGYTF
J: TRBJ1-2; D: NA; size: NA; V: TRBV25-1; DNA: TGTGCCAGCAGTGACCGAGGGGCTATGGGCTACACCTTC; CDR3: CASSDRGAMGYTF
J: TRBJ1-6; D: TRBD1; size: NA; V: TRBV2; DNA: TGTGCCAGCGGACGGACAGGCCAAAATTCACCCCTCCACTTT; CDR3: CASGRTGQNSPLHF
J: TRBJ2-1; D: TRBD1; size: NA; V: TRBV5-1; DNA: TGCGCCAGCAGCTCCTTCGACAGGGGGATAAATGAGCAGTTCTTC; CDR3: CASSSFDRGINEQFF
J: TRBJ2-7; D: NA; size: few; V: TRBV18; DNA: TGTGCCAGCTCACCAGGGATCTCCTACGAGCAGTACTTC; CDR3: CASSPGISYEQYF
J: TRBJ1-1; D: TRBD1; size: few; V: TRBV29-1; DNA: TGCAGCGTTGAAACAGGGGACGGGTCTGAAGCTTTCTTT; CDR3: CSVETGDGSEAFF
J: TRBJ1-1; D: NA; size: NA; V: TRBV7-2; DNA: TGTGCCAGCAGAAACGACCTACTCATGAACACTGAAGCTTTCTTT; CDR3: CASRNDLLMNTEAFF
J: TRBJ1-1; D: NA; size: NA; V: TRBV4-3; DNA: TGCGCCAGCAGCCAAGGGGCGGGGTTTGAAGCTTTCTTT; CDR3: CASSQGAGFEAFF
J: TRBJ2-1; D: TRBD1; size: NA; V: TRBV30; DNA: TGTGCCTGGAGCCAGGACAGGGCGAATGAGCAGTTCTTC; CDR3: CAWSQDRANEQFF
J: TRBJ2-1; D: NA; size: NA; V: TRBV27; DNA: TGTGCCAGCAGTTTCTCTCAGGGGATTCTCTACAATGAGCAGTTCTTC; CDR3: CASSFSQGILYNEQFF
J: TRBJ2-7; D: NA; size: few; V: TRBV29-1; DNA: TGCAGCGTCGGACACTCCTACGAGCAGTACTTC; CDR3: CSVGHSYEQYF
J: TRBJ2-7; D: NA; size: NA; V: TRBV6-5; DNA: TGTGCCAGCAGTCCCCTTTACGAGCAGTACTTC; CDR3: CASSPLYEQYF
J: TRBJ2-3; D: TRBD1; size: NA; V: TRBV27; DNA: TGTGCCAGCAGTTTCTTGGACAGGGCCAAAGATACGCAGTATTTT; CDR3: CASSFLDRAKDTQYF
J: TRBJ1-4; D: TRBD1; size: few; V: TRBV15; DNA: TGTGCCACCAGCAGATTGCAGGGGGCAACTAATGAAAAACTGTTTTTT; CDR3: CATSRLQGATNEKLFF
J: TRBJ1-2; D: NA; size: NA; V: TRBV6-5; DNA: TGTGCCAGCAGTCGGGAGAACAGTGCTGGCTACACCTTC; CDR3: CASSRENSAGYTF
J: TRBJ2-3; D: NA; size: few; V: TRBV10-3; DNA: TGTGCCATCAGTGAGTCTCCAGATACGCAGTATTTT; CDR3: CAISESPDTQYF
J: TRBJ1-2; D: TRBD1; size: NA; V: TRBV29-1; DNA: TGCAGCGTTGAGGGTCAGGGGGTTGGCTACACCTTC; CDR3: CSVEGQGVGYTF
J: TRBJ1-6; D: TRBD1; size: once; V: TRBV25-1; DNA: TGTGCCAGCAGCAGAACACAGGGGGTTAATTCACCCCTCCACTTT; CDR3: CASSRTQGVNSPLHF
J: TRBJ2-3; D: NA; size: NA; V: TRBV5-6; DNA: TGTGCCAGCACCTCGGACGGGGCCCGAAGAACGCAGTATTTT; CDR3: CASTSDGARRTQYF
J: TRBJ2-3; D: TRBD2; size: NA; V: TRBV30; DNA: TGTGCCTGGAGGAATGGACTAGCGCAACACGATACGCAGTATTTT; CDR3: CAWRNGLAQHDTQYF
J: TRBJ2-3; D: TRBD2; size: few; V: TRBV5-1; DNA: TGCGCCAGCAGCTTGGAACTAGCGGGGGCGGCAGATACGCAGTATTTT; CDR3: CASSLELAGAADTQYF
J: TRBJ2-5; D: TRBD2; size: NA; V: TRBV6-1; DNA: TGTGCCAGCAGTCTCACCCGGGACTATTCTGAGACCCAGTACTTC; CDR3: CASSLTRDYSETQYF
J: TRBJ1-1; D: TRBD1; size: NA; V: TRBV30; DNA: TGTGCCTGGAGGGCCATTGGACAGGGGGGCCAAGCCTTT; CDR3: CAWRAIGQGGQAF
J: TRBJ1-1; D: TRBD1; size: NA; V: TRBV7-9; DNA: TGTGCCAGCAGCTCCCCCGGACAGGGGGCTGAAGCTTTCTTT; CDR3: CASSSPGQGAEAFF
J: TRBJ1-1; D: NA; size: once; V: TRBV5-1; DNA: TGCGCCAGCAGCTTGGGGGCACGCATGAACACTGAAGCTTTCTTT; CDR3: CASSLGARMNTEAFF
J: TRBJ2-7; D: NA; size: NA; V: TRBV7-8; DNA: TGTGCCAGCAGCTCACTCTCCTACGAGCAGTACTTC; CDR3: CASSSLSYEQYF
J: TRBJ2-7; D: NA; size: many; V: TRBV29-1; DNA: TGCAGCGTTGGCCGGGATAACTACGAGCAGTACTTC; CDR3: CSVGRDNYEQYF
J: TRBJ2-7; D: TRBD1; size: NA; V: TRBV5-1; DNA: TGCGCCAGCAGCTCAAGGGGACAGGGACCCGTCGAGCAGTACTTC; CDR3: CASSSRGQGPVEQYF
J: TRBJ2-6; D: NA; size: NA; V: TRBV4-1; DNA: TGCGCCAGCAGCCGAGAGGGGAGACTTACTGGGGCCAACGTCCTGACTTTC; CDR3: CASSREGRLTGANVLTF
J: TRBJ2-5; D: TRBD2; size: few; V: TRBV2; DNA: TGTGCCAGCAGTAGAGGACTAGCGGAGAAGTACTTC; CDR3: CASSRGLAEKYF
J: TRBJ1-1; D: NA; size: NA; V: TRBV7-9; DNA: TGTGCCAGCGGAATGGAGGGACTTTACACTGAAGCTTTCTTT; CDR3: CASGMEGLYTEAFF
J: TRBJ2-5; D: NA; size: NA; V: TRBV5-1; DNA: TGCGCCAGCAGCCCTGCAGGGGGGTCAGAGACCCAGTACTTC; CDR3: CASSPAGGSETQYF
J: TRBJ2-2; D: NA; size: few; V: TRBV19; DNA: TGTGCCAGTACCGGATTGATCGGCGGGGAGCTGTTTTTT; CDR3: CASTGLIGGELFF
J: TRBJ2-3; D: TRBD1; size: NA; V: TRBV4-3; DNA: TGCGCCAGCAGCCAAGAGGGACAGGACTCAGATACGCAGTATTTT; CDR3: CASSQEGQDSDTQYF
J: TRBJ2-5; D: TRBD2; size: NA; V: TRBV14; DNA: TGTGCCAGCACTGTTAGCGGGGGCCAAGAGACCCAGTACTTC; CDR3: CASTVSGGQETQYF
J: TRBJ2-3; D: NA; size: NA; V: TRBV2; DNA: TGTGCCAGCAGTGAACACACAGATACGCAGTATTTT; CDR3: CASSEHTDTQYF
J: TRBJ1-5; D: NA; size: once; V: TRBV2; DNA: TGTGCCAGCAGCCAGGGAAGCAATCAGCCCCAGCATTTT; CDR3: CASSQGSNQPQHF
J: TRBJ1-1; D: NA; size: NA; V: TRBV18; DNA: TGTGCCAGCGCGCGCTCGGCAACCAACACTGAAGCTTTCTTT; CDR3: CASARSATNTEAFF
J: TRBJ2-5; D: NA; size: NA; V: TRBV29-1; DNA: TGCAGCGTTGCCCACCCGGGGGCAGGAGAGACCCAGTACTTC; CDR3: CSVAHPGAGETQYF
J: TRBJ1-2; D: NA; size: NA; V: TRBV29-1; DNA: TGCAGCCCCCGCCCGGGTGTACACTATGGCTACACCTTC; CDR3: CSPRPGVHYGYTF
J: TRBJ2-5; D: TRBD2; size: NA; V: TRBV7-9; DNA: TGTGCCAGCAGCCCTTCTAGCGGTAGGAAGCAAGAGACCCAGTACTTC; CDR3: CASSPSSGRKQETQYF